This T cell receptor (beta chain) is from a study of blood T cell repertoires in COVID-19. Overall study context: From the United States, Italy and Spain came samples of acute and convalescent COVID-19. PBMCs, B-cell-depleted T cells, or T cells were the source of the cDNA or gDNA that made up the material.

With 1 base removed from V and 1 base from J, the gap between germline ends came to 22 bases. Germline V gene lookup returns CDR1 LGHNA and CDR2 YNFKEQ. This CDR3 is built from 19 residues. Authors' analysis steps: Estimation of nucleated cell counts relied on the amplification of reference gene primers. Using immunoSEQ multiplex PCR, the repertoire was profiled, and TCRdb retains in-frame clones only, with some absent. Clonal size and the V and J genes are those of that table, whereas D and trimming came from the DNA. This table holds 260,000 or so clones, approximately 80% found once. This chain connects TRBV4-2 to TRBJ2-5; D is perhaps TRBD2 (5 bases). The sample was peripheral blood. This TCR derives from a human donor in a cohort sampled during active COVID-19. The CDR3 loop is CASSQGGSLGPNIQETQYF. The CDR3 DNA sequence: TGTGCCAGCAGCCAAGGCGGGTCTTTAGGGCCCAATATCCAAGAGACCCAGTACTTC.